The clone carrying this TCR beta chain was counted between two and nine times. The antigen remains unidentified. These data come from a study of vaccination effects on CD4 cells after COVID-19. Whole-study findings and limits: Convalescent patients in the study were few, and early post-infection timepoints were absent. Of the vaccine-induced clones from healthy vaccinees, merely 1 of 255 recognized common cold coronaviruses as well.

The assay was immunoSEQ multiplex PCR, and TCRdb's table has in-frame clones only and misses some. The data show under 50,000 clones, with 82% seen just once and 1.5% to 2.5% held by the top ten. Sequencing in the ViraFEST assay came after antigen-specific CD4+ T cells had been expanded with viral peptide pools, which were used to stimulate PBMC. Between days 9 and 11 of culture, CD4+ T cells were separated out. Subjects were given two BNT162b2 or mRNA-1273 vaccine doses. Recipients of the vaccine had no prior SARS-CoV-2 infection and negative nucleocapsid antibodies. IL-2 at 9.5 to 10 IU/ml and peptides at 9.5 to 10 ug/ml were added to cultured PBMC, around 2 million per well. CDR1 and CDR2 (germline): LNHDA, SQIVND (reference sequence). J lost 8 bases, V lost 3 bases, and 2 bases had no gene match. The CDR3 sequence is 14 residues long.

The source of this sequence is a human donor who received a COVID-19 vaccine. Some clones in this sample may be carry-over from other donors' samples. The sequenced sample was CD4+ T cells from PBMCs cultured with HCoV-NL63 spike peptides, obtained after COVID-19 vaccination. The chain employs TRBV19 and TRBJ1-6, with 9 positions matching TRBD1. CDR3 in DNA: TGTGCCAGTAGTATCCGGGACAGGGATTCACCCCTCCACTTT. Protein product: CASSIRDRDSPLHF. The full variable domain, completed using reference TRBV19 and TRBJ1-6, is DGGITQSPKYLFRKEGQNVTLSCEQNLNHDAMYWYRQDPGQGLRLIYYSQIVNDFQKGDIAEGYSVSREKKESFPLTVTSAQKNPTAFYLCASSIRDRDSPLHFGNGTRLTVT.